The 14 T cell receptor beta chains below were found in one sample sequenced in a study of T cell repertoires in cytomegalovirus infection. Which antigens these TCRs recognize remains unknown. TCRdb used MiXCR to reprocess the reads, holding one entry per CDR3 protein. The table includes about 480,000 distinct CDR3 sequences, around a third detected once. The sequences come from cultured PBMCs, collected from culture after CMV antigen stimulation. The receptors originated from a human donor in good health (CMV status not recorded). Some clones in this sample may be carry-over from other donors' samples.

This chain connects TRBV7-8 to TRBJ2-3, with no clear D. V lost 5 bases, J lost 7 bases, and 10 bases lay in between. CDR3 length equals 12 residues. The V gene's germline CDR1 is SGHVS and CDR2 FQNEAQ. The CDR3 nucleotides read TGTGCCAGCAGCCTAAGTTTCAATACGCAGTATTTT. Its protein product is CASSLSFNTQYF. The full variable domain, in which reference TRBV7-8 and TRBJ2-3 provide the parts outside the CDR3, is GAGVSQSPRYKVAKRGQDVALRCDPISGHVSLFWYQQALGQGPEFLTYFQNEAQLDKSGLPSDRFFAERPEGSVSTLKIQRTQQEDSAVYLCASSLSFNTQYFGPGTRLTVL.

This clonotype was detected many times. V gene TRBV6-5 combines with J gene TRBJ1-5, with TRBD1 matching over 7 bases. Germline CDR1 is MNHEY and CDR2 is SVGAGI. The CDR3 has 14 residues. The trim removed 6 bases at V and 2 bases at J, leaving 4 bases unmatched. Here the CDR3 reads CASSRDSRNQPQHF. CDR3 nucleotide sequence: TGTGCCAGCAGCCGGGACAGTCGCAATCAGCCCCAGCATTTT.

This sequence joins TRBV7-8 and TRBJ1-2; D unresolved. The germline V and J ends were trimmed by 3 bases and 4 bases, with 15 bases remaining between them. The germline gives CDR1 SGHVS, CDR2 FQNEAQ. This CDR3 is built from 15 residues. The CDR3 here is CASSFRIQKGYGYTF. CDR3 bases: TGTGCCAGCAGCTTCCGAATACAGAAAGGCTATGGCTACACCTTC.

This clonotype appeared once. The gene calls are TRBV29-1 and TRBJ2-5, with TRBD2 as a possible D gene (5 bases). CDR3 length: 12 amino acids. Trimming removed 7 bases at V and 2 bases at J, with 11 bases between. CDR1 SQVTM and CDR2 ANQGSEA come from the germline V gene. The CDR3 region is CSGTREQETQYF. CDR3 DNA: TGCAGCGGCACCCGGGAACAAGAGACCCAGTACTTC.

This clonotype was counted a single time. V and J are TRBV4-3 and TRBJ2-1, with D hard to call. The V end was cut by 3 bases, the J end by 6 bases, with 9 bases between. Germline CDR1 is LGHNA and CDR2 is YSLEER. This CDR3 region has 13 residues. The CDR3 region is CASSHDVGNEQFF. The DNA for the CDR3 is TGCGCCAGCAGCCATGATGTGGGCAATGAGCAGTTCTTC.

This clonotype was seen a single time. The rearrangement links TRBV7-6 to TRBJ2-3, with D unclear. Germline CDR1 and CDR2: SGHVS and FNYEAQ. The length of the CDR3 is 15 residues. V was cut by 5 bases and J by 2 bases, with 14 bases left in between. CDR3 in DNA: TGTGCCAGCAGCCCACCAGTCGGTGACACAGATACGCAGTATTTT. Its protein is CASSPPVGDTDTQYF.

This clonotype was observed a handful of times. The gene calls are TRBV11-2 and TRBJ2-1; TRBD2 matches at 10 bases. This CDR3 has 15 residues. The J segment lost 9 bases and the V segment lost 5 bases, leaving 10 bases of the junction unmatched. Germline V gives CDR1 SGHAT, CDR2 FQNNGV. The DNA of the CDR3 is TGTGCCAGCAGCCTGGGGCTAGCGGGAGTCGCTGAGCAGTTCTTC. Protein sequence: CASSLGLAGVAEQFF.

This clonotype was counted a single time. The rearrangement uses TRBV6-2 or TRBV6-3 and TRBJ1-1, with TRBD1 as a possible D gene (5 bases). Germline lookup yields CDR1 MNHEY and CDR2 SVGEGT. The CDR3 is 18 amino acids. Trimming pared 0 bases from V and 2 bases from J, leaving 19 bases between. The DNA for the CDR3 is TGTGCCAGCAGTTACTCGAAGGGGTCTCGAAGGGGAAACACTGAAGCTTTCTTT. Its translation is CASSYSKGSRRGNTEAFF.

The chain joins TRBV12-3 or TRBV12-4 to TRBJ2-1, with a possible D match to TRBD1 (7 bases). CDR3 length: 15 amino acids. The ends were cut back, 6 bases at V and 3 bases at J, with 15 bases in the middle. CDR3 protein: CASSTSGGHYNEQFF. Written as DNA, the CDR3 is TGTGCCAGCAGCACCTCAGGGGGGCACTACAATGAGCAGTTCTTC.

Only a few counts were recorded for this clonotype. The V call is TRBV2, the J call TRBJ2-1, with D perhaps being TRBD1 or TRBD2 (5 bases each). The germline V and J ends were trimmed by 6 bases and 9 bases, with 15 bases remaining between them. Germline CDR1 and CDR2: SNHLY and FYNNEI. The CDR3 has 13 residues. The CDR3 bases are TGTGCCAGCAGGAGGGACCCCCGACGTGAGCAGTTCTTC. Its translation: CASRRDPRREQFF.

The rearrangement uses TRBV9 and TRBJ2-1; D may match TRBD1 or TRBD2 (7 bases each). Germline CDR1 is SGDLS and CDR2 is YYNGEE. The CDR3 is 15 amino acids. Trimming removed 6 bases at V and 5 bases at J, with 18 bases between. The CDR3 sequence is CASTQGGSVDNEQFF. CDR3 coding DNA: TGTGCCAGCACCCAGGGGGGGAGTGTCGACAATGAGCAGTTCTTC.

This clonotype was seen more than once but under ten times. The rearrangement links TRBV27 to TRBJ1-1; no clear D gene. The germline V gene encodes CDR1 MNHEY and CDR2 SMNVEV (reference sequence). CDR3 size: 14 residues. With 6 bases removed from V and 1 base from J, the gap between germline ends came to 12 bases. The CDR3 region is CASRHLVGNTEAFF. CDR3 nucleotide sequence: TGTGCCAGCAGGCACCTGGTGGGGAACACTGAAGCTTTCTTT.

The V gene is TRBV28, the J gene TRBJ2-5, with TRBD2 matching 10 bases. The CDR3 runs to 16 residues. The V gene end was trimmed by 2 bases and the J gene end by 3 bases; junction bases not matched to a gene: 6. Per the germline V gene, CDR1 is MDHEN and CDR2 is SYDVKM. The CDR3 here is CASSLASGRGEETQYF. As DNA, the CDR3 is TGTGCCAGCAGTTTAGCTAGCGGGAGAGGGGAAGAGACCCAGTACTTC.

The rearrangement joins TRBV6-2 or TRBV6-3 to TRBJ2-7; perhaps TRBD1 as D (6 bases). Germline CDR1 is MNHEY and CDR2 is SVGEGT. V lost 6 bases to trimming and J lost 7 bases, with 16 bases between them. The CDR3 loop spans 13 amino acids. The CDR3 sequence is CASSGQGSREQYV. CDR3 coding DNA: TGTGCCAGCAGCGGGCAGGGGTCTCGGGAGCAGTACGTC.